These 11 T cell receptor beta chains were all obtained from the same sample, sequenced in a study of blood T cell repertoires in COVID-19. Generated by immunoSEQ multiplex PCR, the TCRdb table keeps only in-frame clones and is missing some. Here the sample spans 200,000 to 250,000 clones, 88% being singletons. Sequencing was done on a sample of peripheral blood. These receptor sequences come from an elderly man with acute or convalescent COVID-19.

The table lists this clone with a count of one. This rearrangement joins TRBV6-2 or TRBV6-3 to TRBJ1-5, with a weak D call TRBD1 (5 bases). The CDR3 has 12 residues. V lost 5 bases and J lost 9, with 11 bases in between. Germline V gene lookup returns CDR1 MNHEY and CDR2 SVGEGT. CDR3 protein: CASSHQGLPQHF. DNA of the CDR3: TGTGCCAGCAGTCATCAGGGACTGCCCCAGCATTTT.

Here the CDR3 reads CAISEGQGAGLNTEAFF. The CDR3 nucleotides are TGTGCCATCAGTGAAGGGCAGGGGGCTGGTTTAAACACTGAAGCTTTCTTT. This rearrangement joins TRBV10-3 to TRBJ1-1; 8 bases are shared with TRBD1. Germline assignment: CDR1 ENHRY and CDR2 SYGVKD. The CDR3 is 17 residues long. Unmatched junction bases numbered 11, after V lost 3 bases and J lost 2 bases.

The chain has TRBV29-1 and TRBJ1-1; the D gene is possibly TRBD1 (6 bases). V was shortened by 3 bases and J by 2 bases, with 13 bases between the two germline ends. The CDR3 consists of 14 residues. Germline loops: CDR1 SQVTM, CDR2 ANQGSEA. CDR3 nucleotides: TGCAGCGTTGAGCAGGGGCCCGAAAACACTGAAGCTTTCTTT. Translated, it gives CSVEQGPENTEAFF.

In its sample, this clone was seen a few times. The chain carries TRBV13 and TRBJ2-7, with a weak D call TRBD1 (5 bases). The germline CDR1 and CDR2 sequences are PRHDT and FYEKMQ (reference sequence). V dropped 4 bases and J dropped 5 bases, with 15 bases sitting between them. The CDR3 totals 14 residues. The chain's CDR3 is CASSSTGFIHEQYF. In DNA, the CDR3 is TGTGCCAGCAGCTCCACAGGTTTCATCCACGAGCAGTACTTC.

The chain uses TRBV7-2 and TRBJ2-5; 9 nucleotides line up with TRBD1. The CDR3 spans 15 residues. Germline values: CDR1 SGHTA, CDR2 FQGNSA. V gave up 6 bases and J gave up 3 bases; unmatched junction bases: 8. CDR3 DNA: TGTGCCAGCAGGGCCTCCGGACAGGGGAAAGAGACCCAGTACTTC. As protein: CASRASGQGKETQYF.

V usage is TRBV5-1 and J usage is TRBJ1-4, with a possible D match to TRBD1 (5 bases). V shed 4 bases and J shed 8 bases, with 18 bases lying between them. This CDR3 region has 15 residues. Germline CDR1 and CDR2: SGHRS and YFSETQ. CDR3: CASSPSGGTEEKLFF. CDR3 DNA: TGCGCCAGCAGCCCGTCGGGAGGGACGGAGGAAAAACTGTTTTTT.

J is TRBJ2-5 and V is TRBV11-2; perhaps TRBD1 as D (6 bases). CDR1 SGHAT and CDR2 FQNNGV come from the germline V gene. This CDR3 has 14 residues. V lost 2 bases to trimming and J lost 2 bases, with 9 bases between them. CDR3: CASSLYRDQETQYF. In DNA, the CDR3 is TGTGCCAGCAGCTTATACAGGGATCAAGAGACCCAGTACTTC.

The gene calls are TRBV27 and TRBJ2-7, with D uncertain. Germline CDR1 reads MNHEY; CDR2 reads SMNVEV (reference sequence). The CDR3 is made up of 12 amino acids. Trimming shortened V by 5 bases and J by 1 base, and 6 bases separated the two germline ends. The CDR3 region has the DNA TGTGCCAGCAGTGAACGGTCCTACGAGCAGTACTTC. Translated, it gives CASSERSYEQYF.

The V gene is TRBV9, the J gene TRBJ2-1; 9 bases are shared with TRBD2. This CDR3 is 15 amino acids long. Germline V CDR1 and CDR2: SGDLS, YYNGEE. V shed 4 bases, J shed 2 bases, and the junction held 4 bases outside the gene matches. As DNA, the CDR3 is TGTGCCAGCAGCCCGACTAGCGGCACCTACAATGAGCAGTTCTTC. It yields the protein CASSPTSGTYNEQFF.

The table lists this clone with a count of one. CDR3 bases: TGTGCCAGTAAGAGTAACATGGCGGGAGAACACAATGAGCAGTTCTTC. Encoded protein: CASKSNMAGEHNEQFF. J is TRBJ2-1 and V is TRBV19; 7 bases are shared with TRBD2. The CDR3 has 16 amino acids. Unmatched junction bases numbered 14, after V lost 7 bases and J lost 5 bases. CDR1 is LNHDA and CDR2 is SQIVND in the germline V gene (reference sequence).

The J gene is TRBJ1-1, the V gene TRBV7-8; D is ambiguous. This CDR3 is 16 amino acids long. Per germline, CDR1 SGHVS and CDR2 FQNEAQ. V gave up 5 bases and J gave up 2 bases, with 18 bases separating them. CDR3 amino acids: CASSPEVWLGNTEAFF. DNA of the CDR3: TGTGCCAGCAGCCCGGAGGTCTGGCTCGGCAACACTGAAGCTTTCTTT.